This TCR beta chain was identified in a study of T cells in Graves' hyperthyroidism and ophthalmopathy. This CDR3 region has 17 residues. Germline CDR1 and CDR2: MNHNS and SASEGT. V dropped 5 bases and J dropped 0; count of bases not matched to a gene: 8. This clonotype was seen more than once but under ten times. Its specificity is unknown. Study-wide results and caveats: Blood also carried most thyroid clonotypes expanded above 0.001.

Absence of ophthalmopathy progression within 18 months defined stable Graves' hyperthyroidism. Patients aged 18 to 65 had newly diagnosed hyperthyroidism of under 2 months' duration. Each 10 ml fresh peripheral blood draw supplied the PBMCs. Researchers took RNA transcripts and amplified the TCR beta CDR3 regions from them. The HTBI primer set served for first-round RT-PCR of the TCR CDR3. From the multiplex PCR reads, TCRdb called clonotypes with MiXCR, one entry per CDR3 protein. This table has fewer than 400,000 distinct CDR3 sequences, around a sixth appearing once. Sequenced input: blood. The source is a man aged 25-45 years with Graves' hyperthyroidism. The V call is TRBV6-1, the J call TRBJ2-3; 10 bases line up with TRBD2. Here the CDR3 DNA reads TGTGCCAGCAGTCTCCTAGGACTAGCGGAAAGCACAGATACGCAGTATTTT. Translating gives CASSLLGLAESTDTQYF.